These T cell receptor beta chains were read from a single sample in a study of blood T cells in healthy people across ages. TCRdb fed the 5' RACE reads into MiXCR, producing one record per CDR3 protein. Of about 730,000 distinct CDR3 sequences listed, roughly 41% are singletons. What was sequenced was blood. The receptors were sampled from a woman aged 60-70 years in good health. The CDR3 runs from the conserved cysteine through the conserved F or W. D genes are given only for firm matches. The size field is filled for only some rows; it gives once, few, many or a size class.

j_call	v_call	clone_size	d_call	cdr3_nt	cdr3_aa
TRBJ1-1	TRBV5-1	-	-	TGCGCCAGCAGCGCCGCGGGCAGCGGTGAAGCTTTCTTT	CASSAAGSGEAFF
TRBJ2-3	TRBV4-3	few	-	TGCGCCAGCAGCCACGACACTACAGATACGCAGTATTTT	CASSHDTTDTQYF
TRBJ2-2	TRBV19	-	-	TGTGCCAGTAGTAGGGGTTCCGGCACCGGGGAGCTGTTTTTT	CASSRGSGTGELFF
TRBJ1-2	TRBV18	few	TRBD1	TGTGCCAGCTCACCAATGGGACAGGGACATGGCTACACCTTC	CASSPMGQGHGYTF
TRBJ1-5	TRBV12-3/TRBV12-4	-	TRBD1	TGTGCCAGCAGTTTCGCGTTCGGGGTACAGGGGCAGCCCCAGCATTTT	CASSFAFGVQGQPQHF
TRBJ2-5	TRBV5-1	-	-	TGCGCCAGCAGCCTTGTAGACAGGATCCTGGGGAAGACCCAGTACTTC	CASSLVDRILGKTQYF
TRBJ2-1	TRBV12-3/TRBV12-4	many	TRBD2	TGTGCCAGCATTAGGGACGCGGGAGTGGGGTACAATGAGCAGTTCTTC	CASIRDAGVGYNEQFF
TRBJ2-1	TRBV7-3	-	-	TGTGCCAGCAGAGACGGTCACGGGGGGCCGGCGTTCTTC	CASRDGHGGPAFF
TRBJ1-2	TRBV6-4	few	TRBD1	TGTGCCAGCAGTGACCGATATAACAGGGGCCCTGAATATGGCTACACCTTC	CASSDRYNRGPEYGYTF
TRBJ1-1	TRBV14	-	-	TGTGCCAGCAGCCAAGTTAACACTGAAGCTTTCTTT	CASSQVNTEAFF
TRBJ2-3	TRBV28	-	TRBD2	TGTGCCAGCAGTACCCGACTAGCGGGAGATTTGGATACGCAGTATTTT	CASSTRLAGDLDTQYF
TRBJ2-5	TRBV3-1	-	-	TGTGCCAGCAGCCAAACCCCTGAAGGGACCCAGTACTTC	CASSQTPEGTQYF
TRBJ1-2	TRBV7-9	few	-	TGTGCCAGCAGCCTTGGGATGGGGACGGAAAACTATGGCTACACCTTC	CASSLGMGTENYGYTF
TRBJ1-2	TRBV7-9	-	-	TGTGCCAGCAGCTTTTTGGACAACTATGGCTACACCTTC	CASSFLDNYGYTF
TRBJ1-1	TRBV6-5	-	TRBD1	TGTGCCAGCAGTCGGAGGACAGGGAAAGCTTTCTTT	CASSRRTGKAFF
TRBJ2-5	TRBV7-2	few	TRBD2	TGTGCCAGCAGCTCTAGCGGGTACCAAGAGACCCAGTACTTC	CASSSSGYQETQYF
TRBJ2-3	TRBV7-8	-	TRBD1	TGTGCCAGCGGGGGCGACAGGGTCACAGATACGCAGTATTTT	CASGGDRVTDTQYF
TRBJ2-1	TRBV2	few	-	TGTGCCAGCAGGGACAACCAGGACGACAATGAGCAGTTCTTC	CASRDNQDDNEQFF
TRBJ1-2	TRBV12-3/TRBV12-4	few	-	TGTGCCAGCAGTCCCAGCCAAGACAAGGCTAACTATGGCTACACCTTC	CASSPSQDKANYGYTF
TRBJ2-5	TRBV11-3	few	-	TGTGCCAGCAGCTCGGACGGACAACAAGAGACCCAGTACTTC	CASSSDGQQETQYF
TRBJ2-5	TRBV15	few	TRBD1	TGTGCCACCAGCACCTCCGGGACAGGGGGTATCGAGACCCAGTACTTC	CATSTSGTGGIETQYF
TRBJ2-3	TRBV7-7	-	-	TGTGCCAGCAGCTCCGGACAGCCTCCCACAGATACGCAGTATTTT	CASSSGQPPTDTQYF
TRBJ1-5	TRBV29-1	-	TRBD1	TGCAGCGTTAAGACAGGGGATAACCAGCCCCAGCATTTT	CSVKTGDNQPQHF
TRBJ2-7	TRBV7-9	-	TRBD2	TGTGCCAGCAGCCCTTTGTCTAGCGGGAGTACGTACGAGCAGTACTTC	CASSPLSSGSTYEQYF
TRBJ1-1	TRBV29-1	-	-	TGCAGCGTTGTAGAAGAGGGAGGTAGTTTTCCGAACACTGAAGCTTTCTTT	CSVVEEGGSFPNTEAFF
TRBJ2-3	TRBV7-2	many	TRBD2	TGTGCCAGCAGCCCACCGGGGGGAACTAGCACAGATACGCAGTATTTT	CASSPPGGTSTDTQYF
TRBJ2-2	TRBV7-3	many	-	TGTGCCAGCAGCTTAAGTCGAGATAACGGGGAGCTGTTTTTT	CASSLSRDNGELFF
TRBJ2-1	TRBV27	few	-	TGTGCCAGCAGTTTAGGGCCTTCGGGCTACAATGAGCAGTTCTTC	CASSLGPSGYNEQFF
TRBJ2-7	TRBV11-2	few	TRBD2	TGTGCCAGCAGCCCCGAAGGTAGCGGGGGGAGTTTTGGCTACGAGCAGTACTTC	CASSPEGSGGSFGYEQYF
TRBJ2-1	TRBV5-6	-	TRBD2	TGTGCCAGCAGCCAGGGACTAGTAGCTTACAATGAGCAGTTCTTC	CASSQGLVAYNEQFF
TRBJ1-2	TRBV6-6	-	-	TGTGCCAGCAGCGAAACTCTTCTATATGGCTACACCTTC	CASSETLLYGYTF
TRBJ1-5	TRBV7-9	-	-	TGTGCCAGCAGCTCAGGTCTTGGTAGCAATCAGCCCCAGCATTTT	CASSSGLGSNQPQHF
TRBJ2-1	TRBV6-6	-	TRBD1	TGTGCCAGCAGCGTCCCAGGGGGAAGCTCCTACGAGCAGTTCTTC	CASSVPGGSSYEQFF
TRBJ1-1	TRBV7-2	-	-	TGTGCCAGCAGCTTAAAGGGGGAGGTTCTATTGTGGACTGAAGCTTTCTTT	CASSLKGEVLLWTEAFF
TRBJ1-1	TRBV19	-	-	TGTGCCACTCAGTACGGAGGGGGCACTGAAGCTTTCTTT	CATQYGGGTEAFF
TRBJ2-5	TRBV10-3	few	-	TGTGCCATCAGTGAGCCCCTGGGCAGGGGTAAGCAAGAGACCCAGTACTTC	CAISEPLGRGKQETQYF
TRBJ1-5	TRBV5-1	-	-	TGCGCCAGCAGTTTCGAAGGGAGCAATCAGCCCCAGCATTTT	CASSFEGSNQPQHF
TRBJ2-7	TRBV21-1	-	-	TGTGCCAGCAGCCCTGGTCGGCTAGCGGGCTCCTACGAGCAGTACTTC	CASSPGRLAGSYEQYF
TRBJ2-5	TRBV28	-	-	TGTGCCAGCAGTTACGGCGCTCAAGAGACCCAGTACTTC	CASSYGAQETQYF
TRBJ2-5	TRBV12-3/TRBV12-4	-	-	TGTGCCAGCAGTTTTAGTGGGGGGCTGGGGGAGACCCAGTACTTC	CASSFSGGLGETQYF
TRBJ2-1	TRBV9	few	TRBD1	TGTGCCAGCAACCGACCGGGACAGGGCTACAATGAGCAGTTCTTC	CASNRPGQGYNEQFF
TRBJ2-5	TRBV6-6	few	-	TGTGCCAGCAGTTATCCGGTGGGGGGTACTCAGGAGACCCAGTACTTC	CASSYPVGGTQETQYF
TRBJ2-3	TRBV5-1	once	TRBD1	TGCGCCAGCAGATCCCTGACAGGGACCCCCACAGATACGCAGTATTTT	CASRSLTGTPTDTQYF
TRBJ1-5	TRBV28	-	-	TGTGCTTCGAGAGACAGATACAATCAGCCCCAGCATTTT	CASRDRYNQPQHF
TRBJ2-5	TRBV3-1	-	-	TGTGCCAGCAGCCAAGGTGCCGACGGACAAGAGACCCAGTACTTC	CASSQGADGQETQYF
TRBJ2-3	TRBV25-1	-	TRBD2	TGTGCCAGCAGTGAATACGGGGGGGGCACAGATACGCAGTATTTT	CASSEYGGGTDTQYF
TRBJ1-2	TRBV5-1	-	TRBD1	TGCGCCAGCAGCTTCAGGCAGGGGGTTCTCATCTATGGCTACACCTTC	CASSFRQGVLIYGYTF